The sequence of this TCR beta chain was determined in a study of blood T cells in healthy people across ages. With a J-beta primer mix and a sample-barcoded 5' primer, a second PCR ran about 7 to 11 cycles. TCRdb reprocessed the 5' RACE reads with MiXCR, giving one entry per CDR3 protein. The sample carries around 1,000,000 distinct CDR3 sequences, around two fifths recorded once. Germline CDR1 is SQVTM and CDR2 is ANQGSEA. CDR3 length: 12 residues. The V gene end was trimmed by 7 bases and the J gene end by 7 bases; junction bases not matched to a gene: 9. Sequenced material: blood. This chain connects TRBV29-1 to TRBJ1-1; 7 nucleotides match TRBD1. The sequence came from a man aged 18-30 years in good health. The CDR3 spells CSAVRGNGEAFF. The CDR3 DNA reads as TGCAGCGCCGTCAGGGGGAACGGTGAAGCTTTCTTT.